These T cell receptor beta chains were read from a single sample in a study of blood T cell repertoires in COVID-19. Measured with immunoSEQ multiplex PCR; TCRdb has only the in-frame clones, and not every one. The sample yields 100,000 or so clones, 85% seen once. The sequenced sample consisted of peripheral blood. The receptors originated from an older woman with active or convalescent COVID-19. The CDR3 runs from the conserved cysteine through the conserved F or W. Each record gives: V gene, D gene, J gene, clone size, CDR3 protein, CDR3 DNA. D genes are given only for firm matches. The size of a clone is reported for some rows only, either as once, few or many, or as a class for expanded clones.

V: TRBV6-5
D: TRBD1
J: TRBJ1-6
size: -
CDR3: CASSFGQANSPLHF
DNA: TGTGCCAGCAGTTTTGGACAGGCCAATTCACCCCTCCACTTT

V: TRBV7-2
D: TRBD1
J: TRBJ2-1
size: -
CDR3: CASSLRGQGANEQFF
DNA: TGTGCCAGCAGCTTACGGGGACAGGGGGCAAATGAGCAGTTCTTC

V: TRBV25-1
D: -
J: TRBJ1-4
size: -
CDR3: CASSVSTATNEKLFF
DNA: TGTGCCAGCAGTGTATCGACAGCAACTAATGAAAAACTGTTTTTT

V: TRBV10-3
D: TRBD1
J: TRBJ2-5
size: -
CDR3: CAIRDREFETQYF
DNA: TGTGCCATCAGAGACAGGGAGTTTGAGACCCAGTACTTC

V: TRBV6-2/TRBV6-3
D: TRBD1
J: TRBJ2-7
size: -
CDR3: CASSDGQGVNYEQYF
DNA: TGTGCCAGCAGTGACGGACAGGGGGTCAACTACGAGCAGTACTTC

V: TRBV2
D: TRBD1
J: TRBJ1-1
size: -
CDR3: CASSGTGTLNTEAFF
DNA: TGTGCCAGCAGTGGGACAGGGACCTTAAACACTGAAGCTTTCTTT

V: TRBV2
D: -
J: TRBJ2-2
size: -
CDR3: CASSEAGRGSGELFF
DNA: TGTGCCAGCAGTGAAGCTGGTCGGGGGTCCGGGGAGCTGTTTTTT

V: TRBV6-5
D: -
J: TRBJ1-2
size: few
CDR3: CASSYEPAGVYGYTF
DNA: TGTGCCAGCAGTTACGAGCCGGCAGGCGTCTATGGCTACACCTTC

V: TRBV5-8
D: -
J: TRBJ1-2
size: -
CDR3: CASRAVAPGRGYTF
DNA: TGTGCCAGCAGAGCCGTCGCCCCAGGTAGGGGCTACACCTTC

V: TRBV5-1
D: TRBD2
J: TRBJ2-3
size: -
CDR3: CASSPPGLADSTDTQYF
DNA: TGCGCCAGCAGCCCTCCGGGACTAGCGGATTCCACAGATACGCAGTATTTT

V: TRBV29-1
D: -
J: TRBJ1-2
size: -
CDR3: CSARDNYNYGYTF
DNA: TGCAGCGCCCGGGACAACTATAACTATGGCTACACCTTC

V: TRBV3-1/TRBV3-2
D: -
J: TRBJ1-5
size: -
CDR3: CASSQDLGGTAQHF
DNA: TGTGCCAGCAGCCAAGATTTAGGAGGGACGGCCCAGCATTTT

V: TRBV18
D: -
J: TRBJ1-1
size: -
CDR3: CASSPGLRREGYTEAFF
DNA: TGTGCCAGCTCTCCAGGGTTGCGCCGGGAAGGGTACACTGAAGCTTTCTTT

V: TRBV25-1
D: -
J: TRBJ2-1
size: -
CDR3: CASSELRGSSYNEQFF
DNA: TGTGCCAGCAGTGAATTAAGGGGTTCTTCCTACAATGAGCAGTTCTTC

V: TRBV10-1
D: -
J: TRBJ2-7
size: -
CDR3: CASSEVMSEQYF
DNA: TGCGCCAGCAGTGAGGTTATGTCCGAGCAGTACTTC

V: TRBV5-1
D: -
J: TRBJ1-2
size: once
CDR3: CASSLVQNYGYTF
DNA: TGCGCCAGCAGCTTGGTTCAGAACTATGGCTACACCTTC

V: TRBV5-1
D: TRBD2
J: TRBJ2-5
size: -
CDR3: CASSMTSGQETQYF
DNA: TGCGCCAGCAGCATGACTAGCGGCCAAGAGACCCAGTACTTC

V: TRBV7-2
D: TRBD2
J: TRBJ2-1
size: -
CDR3: CASSARLAGAYNEQFF
DNA: TGTGCCAGCAGCGCCCGACTAGCGGGGGCGTACAATGAGCAGTTCTTC

V: TRBV4-2
D: -
J: TRBJ1-2
size: -
CDR3: CASSRRQDSYTF
DNA: TGTGCCAGCAGCCGTCGACAGGATAGCTACACCTTC

V: TRBV3-1/TRBV3-2
D: -
J: TRBJ1-1
size: -
CDR3: CASSPPGGGTEAFF
DNA: TGTGCCAGCAGCCCCCCGGGGGGCGGAACTGAAGCTTTCTTT

V: TRBV27
D: -
J: TRBJ1-6
size: -
CDR3: CASREQGGNSPLHF
DNA: TGTGCCAGCAGAGAACAGGGTGGAAATTCACCCCTCCACTTT

V: TRBV13
D: TRBD1
J: TRBJ2-2
size: -
CDR3: CASRQVDRDGPGELFF
DNA: TGTGCCAGCAGACAGGTGGACAGGGATGGGCCCGGGGAGCTGTTTTTT

V: TRBV6-6
D: -
J: TRBJ1-3
size: -
CDR3: CASSYTGESGNTIYF
DNA: TGTGCCAGCAGTTACACCGGGGAATCTGGAAACACCATATATTTT

V: TRBV6-6
D: TRBD2
J: TRBJ2-3
size: -
CDR3: CASGGEYTDTQYF
DNA: TGTGCCAGCGGGGGGGAATACACAGATACGCAGTATTTT

V: TRBV2
D: -
J: TRBJ2-2
size: -
CDR3: CASSESSAGELFF
DNA: TGTGCCAGCAGTGAAAGCTCCGCCGGGGAGCTGTTTTTT

V: TRBV27
D: TRBD2
J: TRBJ2-2
size: -
CDR3: CASSLGGGLAGAGELFF
DNA: TGTGCCAGCAGTTTGGGGGGGGGACTAGCGGGCGCCGGGGAGCTGTTTTTT

V: TRBV3-1/TRBV3-2
D: -
J: TRBJ2-5
size: -
CDR3: CASSQDRETQYF
DNA: TGTGCCAGCAGCCAAGACCGGGAGACCCAGTACTTC

V: TRBV4-1
D: TRBD2
J: TRBJ2-1
size: -
CDR3: CASSQGAGGPVNEQFF
DNA: TGCGCCAGCAGCCAAGGCGCGGGGGGGCCGGTGAATGAGCAGTTCTTC

V: TRBV3-1/TRBV3-2
D: -
J: TRBJ1-2
size: large
CDR3: CASSQVAGSNSGNTF
DNA: TGTGCCAGCAGCCAAGTAGCAGGCTCCAACTCAGGGAACACCTTC

V: TRBV9
D: TRBD2
J: TRBJ2-1
size: -
CDR3: CASSARTSGASNEQFF
DNA: TGTGCCAGCAGCGCCCGGACTAGCGGGGCAAGTAATGAGCAGTTCTTC

V: TRBV29-1
D: -
J: TRBJ1-1
size: -
CDR3: CSVDQGLLTEAFF
DNA: TGCAGCGTTGACCAGGGTCTGTTGACTGAAGCTTTCTTT

V: TRBV5-6
D: TRBD1
J: TRBJ1-5
size: few
CDR3: CASSSGQLNQPQHF
DNA: TGTGCCAGCAGCTCGGGACAGCTCAATCAGCCCCAGCATTTT

V: TRBV2
D: -
J: TRBJ2-5
size: -
CDR3: CASSSQGRQETQYF
DNA: TGTGCCAGCAGCTCCCAAGGGAGGCAAGAGACCCAGTACTTC

V: TRBV29-1
D: -
J: TRBJ1-2
size: few
CDR3: CSVVQGYGYTF
DNA: TGCAGCGTTGTACAGGGTTATGGCTACACCTTC

V: TRBV19
D: -
J: TRBJ1-2
size: -
CDR3: CASSTTRRAVDGYTF
DNA: TGTGCCAGTAGCACTACGAGGCGCGCGGTGGATGGCTACACCTTC

V: TRBV28
D: TRBD2
J: TRBJ2-1
size: -
CDR3: CASSLYLGLTSGNEQFF
DNA: TGTGCCAGCAGTTTATACTTGGGACTAACCTCGGGGAATGAGCAGTTCTTC

V: TRBV28
D: -
J: TRBJ1-2
size: -
CDR3: CASSLKRYYGYTF
DNA: TGTGCCAGCAGTTTAAAGAGGTACTATGGCTACACCTTC

V: TRBV6-5
D: TRBD1
J: TRBJ1-6
size: -
CDR3: CASRGGSSYNSPLHF
DNA: TGTGCCAGCCGAGGGGGCAGCTCCTATAATTCACCCCTCCACTTT

V: TRBV18
D: TRBD1
J: TRBJ1-2
size: once
CDR3: CASSPGKGAHGYTF
DNA: TGTGCCAGCTCACCTGGGAAGGGGGCCCATGGCTACACCTTC

V: TRBV28
D: -
J: TRBJ2-1
size: -
CDR3: CASSLGGAEQFF
DNA: TGTGCCAGCAGTTTAGGCGGGGCTGAGCAGTTCTTC

V: TRBV12-3/TRBV12-4
D: -
J: TRBJ2-2
size: once
CDR3: CASLFRGELFF
DNA: TGTGCCAGCCTGTTCCGCGGGGAGCTGTTTTTT

V: TRBV5-1
D: -
J: TRBJ2-3
size: -
CDR3: CASSRVGSTDTQYF
DNA: TGCGCCAGCAGCCGGGTCGGCAGCACAGATACGCAGTATTTT

V: TRBV19
D: TRBD2
J: TRBJ2-1
size: -
CDR3: CASSIVGGEQFF
DNA: TGTGCCAGTAGTATAGTGGGAGGGGAGCAGTTCTTC

V: TRBV7-2
D: -
J: TRBJ1-2
size: -
CDR3: CASSLTQGGYGYTF
DNA: TGTGCCAGCAGCTTAACGCAGGGAGGCTATGGCTACACCTTC

V: TRBV14
D: TRBD1
J: TRBJ1-1
size: -
CDR3: CASSRQGYTEAFF
DNA: TGTGCCAGCAGTCGACAGGGCTACACTGAAGCTTTCTTT

V: TRBV19
D: -
J: TRBJ1-1
size: -
CDR3: CASKDRTNTEAFF
DNA: TGTGCCAGTAAGGACAGAACGAACACTGAAGCTTTCTTT

V: TRBV18
D: TRBD1
J: TRBJ1-1
size: -
CDR3: CASSPALGRGDTEAFF
DNA: TGTGCCAGCTCACCGGCCCTGGGCAGGGGGGACACTGAAGCTTTCTTT

V: TRBV7-9
D: TRBD1
J: TRBJ1-1
size: -
CDR3: CASSLMGQGNTEAFF
DNA: TGTGCCAGCAGCTTAATGGGACAGGGGAACACTGAAGCTTTCTTT

V: TRBV15
D: TRBD2
J: TRBJ2-1
size: -
CDR3: CATSRERIAGGSYNEQFF
DNA: TGTGCCACCAGCAGAGAGAGGATAGCGGGGGGCTCCTACAATGAGCAGTTCTTC

V: TRBV5-1
D: TRBD1
J: TRBJ1-1
size: -
CDR3: CASSPLRGQGAEAFF
DNA: TGCGCCAGCAGCCCCCTCCGAGGACAGGGCGCTGAAGCTTTCTTT

V: TRBV18
D: TRBD1
J: TRBJ2-1
size: -
CDR3: CASSLGQASYNEQFF
DNA: TGTGCCAGCTCACTTGGACAGGCCTCCTACAATGAGCAGTTCTTC

V: TRBV5-1
D: -
J: TRBJ1-2
size: -
CDR3: CASRQGGANYGYTF
DNA: TGCGCCAGCAGACAAGGGGGGGCTAACTATGGCTACACCTTC

V: TRBV3-1/TRBV3-2
D: -
J: TRBJ2-5
size: -
CDR3: CASSQELGLTQYF
DNA: TGTGCCAGCAGCCAAGAACTGGGGCTGACCCAGTACTTC

V: TRBV2
D: TRBD2
J: TRBJ2-7
size: -
CDR3: CASNGAGAYEQYF
DNA: TGTGCCAGCAATGGGGCGGGGGCCTACGAGCAGTACTTC

V: TRBV5-1
D: TRBD1
J: TRBJ2-7
size: -
CDR3: CASRIGTGGSYEQYF
DNA: TGCGCCAGCAGAATTGGGACAGGGGGCTCCTACGAGCAGTACTTC

V: TRBV5-1
D: -
J: TRBJ2-1
size: -
CDR3: CASSLVAGYNEQFF
DNA: TGCGCCAGCAGCTTGGTGGCAGGGTACAATGAGCAGTTCTTC

V: TRBV4-1
D: TRBD2
J: TRBJ2-5
size: -
CDR3: CASSHLAGVAETQYF
DNA: TGCGCCAGCAGCCACTTAGCGGGGGTGGCAGAGACCCAGTACTTC

V: TRBV5-1
D: TRBD2
J: TRBJ2-5
size: -
CDR3: CASSLALAGSFQETQYF
DNA: TGCGCCAGCAGCTTGGCACTAGCGGGGTCCTTTCAAGAGACCCAGTACTTC

V: TRBV4-3
D: -
J: TRBJ2-7
size: -
CDR3: CASSRLPGSEQYF
DNA: TGCGCCAGCAGCCGCCTACCCGGTTCCGAGCAGTACTTC